This entry features one TCR beta chain sequence. Germline V gives CDR1 SGHAT, CDR2 FQNNGV. This CDR3 is 17 amino acids long. The junction had 11 bases not matched to a gene; V was cut back by 2 bases and J by 5 bases. This record belongs to a study of cytomegalovirus exposure and HLA in healthy donors. The PCR made use of 60 Vbeta and 13 Jbeta primers. Generated by immunoSEQ multiplex PCR, the TCRdb table keeps only in-frame clones and is missing some. The sample holds fewer than 200,000 clones, around 75% seen once. This receptor was obtained from a woman aged 25-40 years in good health and CMV-seronegative. Sequencing was performed on PBMCs. The chain combines TRBV11-2 with TRBJ1-4; 7 bases match TRBD1. CDR3 sequence: CASSLNLGDRGNEKLFF. The CDR3 bases are TGTGCCAGCAGCTTAAACCTCGGGGACAGAGGAAATGAAAAACTGTTTTTT. Drawing the rest from reference TRBV11-2 and TRBJ1-4, the complete variable domain is EAGVAQSPRYKIIEKRQSVAFWCNPISGHATLYWYQQILGQGPKLLIQFQNNGVVDDSQLPKDRFSAERLKGVDSTLKIQPAKLEDSAVYLCASSLNLGDRGNEKLFFGSGTQLSVL.